The 18 T cell receptor beta chains below come from one sample, sequenced in a study of T cell changes during pregnancy in multiple sclerosis. The method was immunoSEQ multiplex PCR; TCRdb's version includes in-frame clones alone and lacks a portion of them. The sample contains roughly 80,000 clones, about 89% of which appear only once. This material consisted of peripheral blood, taken before pregnancy. Every receptor here comes from a female donor with multiple sclerosis, enrolled in a pregnancy study.

The chain joins TRBV5-1 to TRBJ2-5, with 15 bases aligning to TRBD2. Germline V lookup: CDR1 SGHRS, CDR2 YFSETQ. The V segment lost 2 bases and the J segment 3 bases; nucleotides outside the gene matches: 2. This CDR3 has 16 residues. CDR3 bases: TGCGCCAGCAGCTTCGGACTAGCGGGGGGGGAAGAGACCCAGTACTTC. This sequence encodes CASSFGLAGGEETQYF.

The V call is TRBV7-2, the J call TRBJ2-1; 8 bases align to TRBD1. The CDR3 extends over 15 amino acids. The ends lost 5 bases at V and 2 bases at J; junction bases unmatched: 5. Germline V gives CDR1 SGHTA, CDR2 FQGNSA. The CDR3 DNA is TGTGCCAGCAGCCCAGACAGGGGCCCCTACAATGAGCAGTTCTTC. Translation: CASSPDRGPYNEQFF. Full variable domain (remainder filled in from reference TRBV7-2 and TRBJ2-1): GAGVSQSPSNKVTEKGKDVELRCDPISGHTALYWYRQSLGQGLEFLIYFQGNSAPDKSGLPSDRFSAERTGGSVSTLTIQRTQQEDSAVYLCASSPDRGPYNEQFFGPGTRLTVL.

The chain is built from TRBV18 and TRBJ1-2, with D maybe TRBD1 (5 bases). Germline V lookup: CDR1 KGHSH, CDR2 LQKENI. V was shortened by 6 bases and J by 1 base, with 18 bases between the two germline ends. The CDR3 runs 16 residues. CDR3 in amino acids: CASSPSAGQDNYGYTF. Here the CDR3 DNA reads TGTGCCAGCTCCCCTTCCGCGGGGCAGGATAACTATGGCTACACCTTC. The entire variable domain, with the rest obtained from reference TRBV18 and TRBJ1-2, is as follows: NAGVMQNPRHLVRRRGQEARLRCSPMKGHSHVYWYRQLPEEGLKFMVYLQKENIIDESGMPKERFSAEFPKEGPSILRIQQVVRGDSAAYFCASSPSAGQDNYGYTFGSGTRLTVV.

The chain has TRBV9 and TRBJ2-5; 7 bases map to TRBD1. The J segment lost 5 bases and the V segment lost 0 bases, leaving 4 bases of the junction unmatched. Germline V gives CDR1 SGDLS, CDR2 YYNGEE. The CDR3 sequence is 14 residues long. In DNA, the CDR3 is TGTGCCAGCAGCGTAGAAGGGGGCACGGAGACCCAGTACTTC. As protein: CASSVEGGTETQYF.

The rearrangement links TRBV18 to TRBJ1-2; 10 nucleotides agree with TRBD1. V trimming: 3 bases; J trimming: 10 bases; junction bases outside the gene matches: 8. This CDR3 is built from 14 residues. CDR1 KGHSH and CDR2 LQKENI come from the germline V gene. Here the CDR3 reads CASSPGTGDYAYTF. DNA of the CDR3: TGTGCCAGCTCACCCGGGACAGGGGATTACGCCTACACCTTC.

This chain connects TRBV5-1 to TRBJ2-7; TRBD2 agrees at 9 bases. Germline-derived CDR1 and CDR2 are SGHRS and YFSETQ. The J segment lost 6 bases and the V segment lost 3 bases, leaving 10 bases of the junction unmatched. The CDR3 has 15 amino acids. This chain's CDR3 is CASSSSGGYSSEQYF. The CDR3 bases are TGCGCCAGCAGCTCCAGCGGGGGGTATTCATCCGAGCAGTACTTC.

The chain has TRBV7-2 and TRBJ2-3, with 8 bases aligning to TRBD1. Trimming at V came to 4 bases and at J to 12 bases, leaving 6 bases not matched to a gene. CDR3 length: 12 residues. Looked up from germline, CDR1 is SGHTA and CDR2 is FQGNSA. CDR3 sequence: CASSWGQAFQYF. DNA of the CDR3: TGTGCCAGCAGCTGGGGACAGGCATTTCAGTATTTT.

The chain joins TRBV9 to TRBJ2-1; D call uncertain. This CDR3 contains 12 residues. V was clipped by 1 base and J by 15 bases, with 14 bases between them. Looked up from germline, CDR1 is SGDLS and CDR2 is YYNGEE. CDR3: CASSVTGAWRFF. Here the CDR3 DNA reads TGTGCCAGCAGCGTAACGGGTGCTTGGCGGTTCTTC.

The chain employs TRBV7-2 and TRBJ1-1; TRBD1 might be the D (6 bases). The CDR3 has 16 amino acids. Germline CDR1 and CDR2: SGHTA and FQGNSA. V lost 5 bases, J lost 8 bases, and 24 bases lay in between. The CDR3 DNA sequence: TGTGCCAGCAGCCACGATGAAAGGGGGGGAACGGAGGAAGCTTTCTTT. Translated, it gives CASSHDERGGTEEAFF.

This clone was found once. The chain has TRBV6-6 and TRBJ2-2, with 8 bases matching TRBD1. Trimming removed 2 bases from V and 3 bases from J; junction bases left unmatched: 5. This CDR3 region has 16 residues. The V gene's germline CDR1 is MNHNY and CDR2 SVGAGI (reference sequence). CDR3 DNA: TGTGCCAGCAGTTACCCCCGGACAGGGCACACCGGGGAGCTGTTTTTT. It yields the protein CASSYPRTGHTGELFF.

The V and J genes are TRBV23-1 and TRBJ1-6, with D uncertain. TRBV23-1 carries the ORF label, with uncertain function. This CDR3 has 18 amino acids. With 0 bases removed from V and 9 bases from J, the gap between germline ends came to 21 bases. As DNA, the CDR3 is TGCGCCAGCAGTCAATCAATGGAGGGCAGGCCGGATGGTTCACCCCTCCACTTT. Protein product: CASSQSMEGRPDGSPLHF.

V is TRBV2 and J is TRBJ1-1; D gene unclear. CDR1 and CDR2 (germline): SNHLY, FYNNEI. This CDR3 is built from 11 residues. This CDR3 is CAKRGNTEAFF. Written as DNA, the CDR3 is TGTGCGAAGCGGGGGAACACTGAAGCTTTCTTT.

Written as DNA, the CDR3 is TGTGCCAGCAGTCCCCCCGCGTACAGGACCCACACTGAAGCTTTCTTT. Translated, it gives CASSPPAYRTHTEAFF. The chain couples TRBV28 to TRBJ1-1; perhaps TRBD1 as D (5 bases). This CDR3 region has 16 residues. Trimming cost V 5 bases and J 3 bases, with 19 bases left between them. CDR1 is MDHEN, CDR2 SYDVKM, per germline.

This clone was detected only once. The rearrangement uses TRBV19 and TRBJ2-7; TRBD1 agrees at 8 bases. Germline trimming cut 2 bases from V and 7 bases from J; bases unmatched to any gene: 13. The CDR3 is made up of 16 amino acids. The germline V gene encodes CDR1 LNHDA and CDR2 SQIVND (reference sequence). The CDR3 loop reads CASSISDRGYVREQYF. The DNA of the CDR3 is TGTGCCAGTAGTATATCTGACAGGGGCTACGTGAGGGAGCAGTACTTC.

V gene TRBV19 combines with J gene TRBJ1-5, with 9 bases fitting TRBD1. Germline lookup yields CDR1 LNHDA and CDR2 SQIVND (reference sequence). The CDR3 loop spans 15 amino acids. The V segment lost 4 bases and the J segment 6 bases; nucleotides outside the gene matches: 7. The CDR3 DNA sequence: TGTGCCAGTAGTACGGGACAGGGTTTTGGTCAGCCCCAGCATTTT. Translated: CASSTGQGFGQPQHF.

This sequence joins TRBV5-1 and TRBJ2-3, with TRBD2 matching 12 bases. The germline gives CDR1 SGHRS, CDR2 YFSETQ. With V trimmed by 4 bases and J by 6 bases, 9 bases remained unmatched. The CDR3 is 16 residues long. In DNA form, the CDR3 reads TGCGCCAGCAGCCTGAGACTAGCGGGGGCGGGGGATACGCAGTATTTT. Translated: CASSLRLAGAGDTQYF.

The gene calls are TRBV5-1 and TRBJ1-2; no reliable D call. CDR3 length: 15 amino acids. Germline values: CDR1 SGHRS, CDR2 YFSETQ. The ends were cut back, 2 bases at V and 1 base at J, with 12 bases in the middle. The CDR3 nucleotides are TGCGCCAGCAGCTTCGACGGGTTGGGTAACTATGGCTACACCTTC. It yields the protein CASSFDGLGNYGYTF.

The J gene is TRBJ1-5, the V gene TRBV18, with TRBD1 as a possible D gene (6 bases). The length of the CDR3 is 15 residues. Per the germline V gene, CDR1 is KGHSH and CDR2 is LQKENI. V lost 1 base and J 7 bases, leaving 14 bases between the germline ends. CDR3 region: CASSPRNDRYQPQHF. The CDR3 nucleotides read TGTGCCAGCTCACCACGAAACGACAGGTACCAGCCCCAGCATTTT.